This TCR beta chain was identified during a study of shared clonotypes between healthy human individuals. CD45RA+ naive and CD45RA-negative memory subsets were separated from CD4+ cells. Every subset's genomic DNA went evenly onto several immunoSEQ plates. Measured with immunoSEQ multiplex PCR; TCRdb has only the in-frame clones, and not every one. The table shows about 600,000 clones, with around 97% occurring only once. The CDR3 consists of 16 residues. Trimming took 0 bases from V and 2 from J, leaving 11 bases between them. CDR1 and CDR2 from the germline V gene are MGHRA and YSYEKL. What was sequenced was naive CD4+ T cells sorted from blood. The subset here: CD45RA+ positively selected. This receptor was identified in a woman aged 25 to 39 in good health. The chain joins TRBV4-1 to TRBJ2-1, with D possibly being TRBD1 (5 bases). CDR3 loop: CASSQDYPGTYNEQFF. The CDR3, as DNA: TGCGCCAGCAGCCAAGATTACCCAGGGACCTACAATGAGCAGTTCTTC.